This passage covers 5 T cell receptor beta chains from one sample sequenced in a study of blood T cell repertoires in COVID-19 (TCRdb year 2020). Libraries were built with the immunoSEQ multiplex PCR assay. What TCRdb holds here is the immuneACCESS table cut down to in-frame rearrangements. Part of the clones is not present; checked against another copy, under half of the missing clones reflect an unresolved V gene, and the others are unexplained. The sample table holds more than 95,000 clones, of which approximately 83% were seen once. 12% of the sample is in the top ten clones. The sample consisted of peripheral blood. All receptors come from a man aged 55 to 70 with acute or convalescent COVID-19.

This clone showed up just once. The rearrangement uses TRBV5-1 and TRBJ1-4, with 9 bases identical to TRBD1. J lost 7 bases, V lost 4 bases, and 8 bases had no gene match. CDR1 SGHRS and CDR2 YFSETQ come from the germline V gene. CDR3 length: 15 amino acids. In nucleotides, the CDR3 is TGCGCCAGCAGCCGTTTGACAGGGGGAGTTGAAAAACTGTTTTTT. This encodes CASSRLTGGVEKLFF.

This clone was found once. This sequence joins TRBV30 and TRBJ2-1; 7 bases align to TRBD2. The CDR3 is 15 residues long. Germline V gene lookup returns CDR1 GTSNPN and CDR2 SVGIG (reference sequence). Trimming removed 2 bases from V and 2 bases from J; junction bases left unmatched: 6. DNA of the CDR3: TGTGCCTGGAGTACCTGGGGGGGTACCTACAATGAGCAGTTCTTC. This encodes CAWSTWGGTYNEQFF.

The CDR3, as DNA: TGTGCCAGCAGTTCGTTCTCGGGAAACACCATATATTTT. The encoded protein is CASSSFSGNTIYF. The chain employs TRBV12-3 or TRBV12-4 and TRBJ1-3; D not certain. The CDR3 extends over 13 amino acids. V shed 4 bases and J shed 4 bases, with 8 bases lying between them.

This chain uses TRBV4-1 with TRBJ2-3; D perhaps matches TRBD1 (6 bases). Germline V gene lookup returns CDR1 MGHRA and CDR2 YSYEKL. Deletions cut 4 bases from V and 2 bases from J, with 16 bases between. The CDR3 runs to 16 residues. CDR3 nucleotides: TGCGCCAGCAGCCCCTCAGGGGCGGCCTTCACAGATACGCAGTATTTT. Encoded protein: CASSPSGAAFTDTQYF.

This chain's CDR3 is CASSLGSVSTDTQYF. The CDR3 DNA sequence: TGTGCCAGCAGCTTAGGTAGCGTTAGCACAGATACGCAGTATTTT. The chain is built from TRBV7-6 and TRBJ2-3; tentatively, D is TRBD2 (5 bases). The V end was cut by 1 base, the J end by 0 bases, with 8 bases between. CDR1 is SGHVS, CDR2 FNYEAQ, per germline. The CDR3 runs 15 residues.